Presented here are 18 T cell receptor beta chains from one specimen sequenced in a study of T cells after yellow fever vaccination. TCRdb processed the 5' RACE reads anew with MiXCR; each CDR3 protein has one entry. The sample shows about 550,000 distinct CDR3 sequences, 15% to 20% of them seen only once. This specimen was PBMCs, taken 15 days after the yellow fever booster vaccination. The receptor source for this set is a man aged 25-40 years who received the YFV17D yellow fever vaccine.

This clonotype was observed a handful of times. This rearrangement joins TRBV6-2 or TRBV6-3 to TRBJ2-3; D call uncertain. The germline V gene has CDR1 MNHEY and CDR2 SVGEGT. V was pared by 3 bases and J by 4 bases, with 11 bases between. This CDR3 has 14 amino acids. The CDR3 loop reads CASSYSRESDTQYF. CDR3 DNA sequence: TGTGCCAGCAGTTATTCTCGCGAGTCAGATACGCAGTATTTT.

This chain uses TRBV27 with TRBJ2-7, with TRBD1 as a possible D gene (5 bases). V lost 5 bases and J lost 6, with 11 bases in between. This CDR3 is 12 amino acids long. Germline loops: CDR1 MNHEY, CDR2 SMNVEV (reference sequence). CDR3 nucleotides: TGTGCCAGCAGTAGCAGGGTTTCCGAGCAGTACTTC. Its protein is CASSSRVSEQYF.

DNA of the CDR3: TGTGCCAGGGGTGGACGGGCAAAACAGCCCCAGCATTTT. This sequence encodes CARGGRAKQPQHF. This chain links TRBV27 with TRBJ1-5; unclear D gene. CDR3 length equals 13 residues. Germline CDR1 MNHEY, CDR2 SMNVEV (reference sequence). V lost 9 bases and J 7 bases, leaving 16 bases between the germline ends.

Written as DNA, the CDR3 is TGTGCCAGCTCAAGAACCCTAGGGACAGGGGTGAAAAACATTCAGTACTTC. This codes for CASSRTLGTGVKNIQYF. The genes are TRBV18 and TRBJ2-4; 10 bases align to TRBD1. Germline V gene lookup returns CDR1 KGHSH and CDR2 LQKENI. The CDR3 length is 17 residues. With V trimmed by 5 bases and J by 4 bases, 11 bases remained unmatched.

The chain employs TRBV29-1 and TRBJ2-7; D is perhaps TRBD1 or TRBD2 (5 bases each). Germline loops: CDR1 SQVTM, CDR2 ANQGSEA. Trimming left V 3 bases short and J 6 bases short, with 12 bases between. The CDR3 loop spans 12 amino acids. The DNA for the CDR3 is TGCAGCGTTGATAGAGCTGGGGGCGAGCAGTACTTC. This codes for CSVDRAGGEQYF.

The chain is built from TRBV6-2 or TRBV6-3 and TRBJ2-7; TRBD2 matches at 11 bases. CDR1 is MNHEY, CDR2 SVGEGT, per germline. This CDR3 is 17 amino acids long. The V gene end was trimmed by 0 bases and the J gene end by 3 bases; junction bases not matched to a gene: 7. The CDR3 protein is CASSYSIGLAGIYEQYF. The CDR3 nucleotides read TGTGCCAGCAGTTACTCAATCGGACTAGCGGGTATCTACGAGCAGTACTTC.

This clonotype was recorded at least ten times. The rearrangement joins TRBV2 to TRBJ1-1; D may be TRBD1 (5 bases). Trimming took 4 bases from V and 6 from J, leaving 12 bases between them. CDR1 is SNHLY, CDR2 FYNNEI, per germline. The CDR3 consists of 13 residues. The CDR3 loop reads CASSVTGYPEAFF. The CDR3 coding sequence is TGTGCCAGCAGTGTTACAGGATACCCTGAAGCTTTCTTT.

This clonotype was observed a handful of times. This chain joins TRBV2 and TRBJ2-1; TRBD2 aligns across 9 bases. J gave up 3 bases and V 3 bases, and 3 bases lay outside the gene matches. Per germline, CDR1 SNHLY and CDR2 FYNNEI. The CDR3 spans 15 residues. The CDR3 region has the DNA TGTGCCAGCAGTGATCTTAGCGGGAGCTACAATGAGCAGTTCTTC. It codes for CASSDLSGSYNEQFF. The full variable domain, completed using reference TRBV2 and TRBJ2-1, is EPEVTQTPSHQVTQMGQEVILRCVPISNHLYFYWYRQILGQKVEFLVSFYNNEISEKSEIFDDQFSVERPDGSNFTLKIRSTKLEDSAMYFCASSDLSGSYNEQFFGPGTRLTVL.

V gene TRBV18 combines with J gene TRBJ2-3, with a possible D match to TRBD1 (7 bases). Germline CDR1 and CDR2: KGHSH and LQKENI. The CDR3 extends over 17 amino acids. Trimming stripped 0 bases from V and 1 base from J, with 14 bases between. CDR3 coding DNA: TGTGCCAGCTCACCACCGCAGGGGGAGGTAGGCACAGATACGCAGTATTTT. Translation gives CASSPPQGEVGTDTQYF. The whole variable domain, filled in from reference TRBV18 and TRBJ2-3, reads NAGVMQNPRHLVRRRGQEARLRCSPMKGHSHVYWYRQLPEEGLKFMVYLQKENIIDESGMPKERFSAEFPKEGPSILRIQQVVRGDSAAYFCASSPPQGEVGTDTQYFGPGTRLTVL.

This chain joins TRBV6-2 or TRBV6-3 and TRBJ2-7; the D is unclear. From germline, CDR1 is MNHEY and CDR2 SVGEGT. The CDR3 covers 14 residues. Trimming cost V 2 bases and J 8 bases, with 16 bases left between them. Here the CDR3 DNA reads TGTGCCAGCAGTTACGGCCCCATTGCCCCCCAGCAGTACTTC. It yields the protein CASSYGPIAPQQYF.

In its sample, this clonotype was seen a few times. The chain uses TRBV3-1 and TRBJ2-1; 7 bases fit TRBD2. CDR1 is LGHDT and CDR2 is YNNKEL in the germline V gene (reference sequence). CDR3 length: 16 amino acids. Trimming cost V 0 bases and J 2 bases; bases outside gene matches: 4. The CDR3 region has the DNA TGTGCCAGCAGCCAAGATGGTGGGAGGGCCTACAATGAGCAGTTCTTC. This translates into CASSQDGGRAYNEQFF.

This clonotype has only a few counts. CDR3 in DNA: TGCAGCGTTGAGTCGCCTAGCGGGACCGGGGAGCTGTTTTTT. Its protein is CSVESPSGTGELFF. The chain links TRBV29-1 to TRBJ2-2; 8 bases agree with TRBD2. The CDR3 consists of 14 residues. Germline CDR1 is SQVTM and CDR2 is ANQGSEA. Trimming cost V 3 bases and J 5 bases; bases outside gene matches: 5.

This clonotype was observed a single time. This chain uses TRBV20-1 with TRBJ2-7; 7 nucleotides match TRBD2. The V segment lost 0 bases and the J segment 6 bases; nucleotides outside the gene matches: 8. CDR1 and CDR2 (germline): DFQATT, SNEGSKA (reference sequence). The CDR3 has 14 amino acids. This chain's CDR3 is CSARDLAGEGEQYF. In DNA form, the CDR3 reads TGCAGTGCTAGAGATTTGGCGGGAGAAGGCGAGCAGTACTTC.

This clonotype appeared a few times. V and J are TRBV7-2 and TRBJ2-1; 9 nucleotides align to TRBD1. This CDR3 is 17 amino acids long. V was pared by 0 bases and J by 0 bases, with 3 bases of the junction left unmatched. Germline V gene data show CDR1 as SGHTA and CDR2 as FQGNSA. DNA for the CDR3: TGTGCCAGCAGCTTAGCGCCGACAGGGGGCTCCTACAATGAGCAGTTCTTC. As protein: CASSLAPTGGSYNEQFF.

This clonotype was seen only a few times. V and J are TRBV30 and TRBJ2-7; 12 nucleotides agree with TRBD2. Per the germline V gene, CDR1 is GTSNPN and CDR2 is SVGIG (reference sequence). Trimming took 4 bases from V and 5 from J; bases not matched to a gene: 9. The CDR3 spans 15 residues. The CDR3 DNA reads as TGTGCCTGGACTTCCCGTCGACTAGCGGGAGACGAGCAGTACTTC. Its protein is CAWTSRRLAGDEQYF.

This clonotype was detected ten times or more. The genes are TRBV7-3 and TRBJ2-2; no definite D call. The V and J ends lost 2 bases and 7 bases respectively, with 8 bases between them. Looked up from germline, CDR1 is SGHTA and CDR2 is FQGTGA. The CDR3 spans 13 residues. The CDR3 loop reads CASSLGSSGELFF. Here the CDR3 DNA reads TGTGCCAGCAGCTTAGGATCTAGCGGGGAGCTGTTTTTT. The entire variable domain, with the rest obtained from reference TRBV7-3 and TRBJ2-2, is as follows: GAGVSQTPSNKVTEKGKYVELRCDPISGHTALYWYRQSLGQGPEFLIYFQGTGAADDSGLPNDRFFAVRPEGSVSTLKIQRTERGDSAVYLCASSLGSSGELFFGEGSRLTVL.

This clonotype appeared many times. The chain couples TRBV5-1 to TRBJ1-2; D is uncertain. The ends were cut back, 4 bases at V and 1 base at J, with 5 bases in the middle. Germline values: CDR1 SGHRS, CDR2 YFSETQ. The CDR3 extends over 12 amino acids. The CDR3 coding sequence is TGCGCCAGCAGCCGGGATAACTATGGCTACACCTTC. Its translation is CASSRDNYGYTF.

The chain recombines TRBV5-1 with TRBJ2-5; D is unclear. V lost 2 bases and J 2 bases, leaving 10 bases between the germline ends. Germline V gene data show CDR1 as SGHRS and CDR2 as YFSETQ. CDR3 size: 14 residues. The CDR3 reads CASSFRLLQETQYF. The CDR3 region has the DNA TGCGCCAGCAGCTTTAGGCTACTACAAGAGACCCAGTACTTC.